These 29 T cell receptor beta chains originate from one sample sequenced in a study of human T cells and chemical hapten exposure. TCRdb processed the RACE reads anew with MiXCR; each CDR3 protein has one entry. This table holds about 340,000 distinct CDR3 sequences, approximately 6.9% found once. Time point meaning: patch test 1, 2 weeks after DPC sensitization. Treatment: therapeutic diphenylcyclopropenone sensitization with weekly scalp DPC. Material: whole blood, obtained in connection with sensitization to the hapten diphenylcyclopropenone (DPC). The receptor set was obtained from a woman between 18 and 29 years old with alopecia areata. Some clones in this sample may be carry-over from other donors' samples.

This clonotype turned up a few times. CDR3 coding DNA: TGTGCCAGCAGTCCCCATGGACAGTTCTATGGCTACACCTTC. It yields the protein CASSPHGQFYGYTF. The chain uses TRBV12-3 or TRBV12-4 and TRBJ1-2; TRBD1 is a possible D gene (6 bases). V was trimmed by 5 bases and J by 4 bases, leaving 14 bases between them. There are 14 residues in the CDR3.

This clonotype has ten or more counts. V is TRBV6-2 or TRBV6-3 and J is TRBJ2-7; the D is unclear. CDR3 length: 12 residues. The V and J ends lost 2 bases and 5 bases respectively, with 7 bases between them. Germline loops: CDR1 MNHEY, CDR2 SVGEGT. This CDR3 reads CASSYPTDEQYF. In nucleotides, the CDR3 is TGTGCCAGCAGTTACCCCACCGACGAGCAGTACTTC.

This clonotype was counted only a few times. The chain is built from TRBV20-1 and TRBJ2-1, with 8 bases that match TRBD2. Germline trimming cut 3 bases from V and 7 bases from J; bases unmatched to any gene: 2. The CDR3 runs 12 residues. Germline assignment: CDR1 DFQATT and CDR2 SNEGSKA (reference sequence). The CDR3 is CSASGGANEQFF. CDR3 DNA sequence: TGCAGTGCTAGCGGGGGGGCAAATGAGCAGTTCTTC.

This clonotype came up many times. V and J are TRBV12-3 or TRBV12-4 and TRBJ2-3; no firm D call. This CDR3 is 12 amino acids long. V was clipped by 6 bases and J by 6 bases, with 10 bases between them. The CDR3 sequence: CASSQSRDTQYF. In DNA form, the CDR3 reads TGTGCCAGCAGCCAGTCCAGGGATACGCAGTATTTT.

The chain links TRBV3-1 to TRBJ1-6, with D hard to call. CDR3 length equals 17 residues. The V and J ends lost 0 bases and 0 bases respectively, with 9 bases between them. Germline loops: CDR1 LGHDT, CDR2 YNNKEL (reference sequence). The CDR3 sequence: CASSQEGSSSYNSPLHF. As DNA, the CDR3 is TGTGCCAGCAGCCAAGAGGGGAGTAGCTCCTATAATTCACCCCTCCACTTT. The variable domain in full, with the rest retrieved from reference TRBV3-1 and TRBJ1-6, is DTAVSQTPKYLVTQMGNDKSIKCEQNLGHDTMYWYKQDSKKFLKIMFSYNNKELIINETVPNRFSPKSPDKAHLNLHINSLELGDSAVYFCASSQEGSSSYNSPLHFGNGTRLTVT.

The table lists this clonotype with many counts. This chain connects TRBV2 to TRBJ2-7; a possible D gene is TRBD1 (6 bases). Germline values: CDR1 SNHLY, CDR2 FYNNEI. The CDR3 totals 12 residues. Deletions cut 6 bases from V and 5 bases from J, with 11 bases between. In DNA, the CDR3 is TGTGCCAGCAGCATCGACAGGAACGAGCAGTACTTC. Its protein is CASSIDRNEQYF.

This clonotype came up a few times. CDR3: CSARPQNTEAFF. CDR3 sequence (DNA): TGCAGTGCTAGGCCGCAGAACACTGAAGCTTTCTTT. The chain uses TRBV20-1 and TRBJ1-1; D not resolved. Trimming pared 3 bases from V and 1 base from J, leaving 6 bases between. The CDR3 runs to 12 residues. Germline V gene sequence: CDR1 DFQATT, CDR2 SNEGSKA (reference sequence).

This clonotype was found many times. The V call is TRBV29-1, the J call TRBJ1-5; 9 bases agree with TRBD1. The CDR3 consists of 13 residues. V shed 6 bases and J 4 bases; nucleotides not matched to a gene: 4. Germline V gene data show CDR1 as SQVTM and CDR2 as ANQGSEA. The CDR3 loop reads CSVGGQGNQPQHF. DNA for the CDR3: TGCAGCGTAGGCGGACAGGGGAATCAGCCCCAGCATTTT.

The sample holds a few counts of this clonotype. The chain has TRBV20-1 and TRBJ1-5; the D gene is possibly TRBD1 (5 bases). Trimming stripped 4 bases from V and 0 bases from J, with 22 bases between. This CDR3 spans 18 amino acids. CDR1 is DFQATT and CDR2 is SNEGSKA in the germline V gene (reference sequence). CDR3 sequence reads: CSATLEGQGLLSNQPQHF. The CDR3 nucleotides read TGCAGTGCTACCCTTGAGGGGCAGGGTCTTCTTAGCAATCAGCCCCAGCATTTT.

This clonotype was detected a few times. The rearrangement uses TRBV12-3 or TRBV12-4 and TRBJ1-5; D not certain. The CDR3 has 15 residues. V lost 1 base and J lost 0, with 7 bases in between. As DNA, the CDR3 is TGTGCCAGCAGTTTAGGCTCACATAGCAATCAGCCCCAGCATTTT. Encoded protein: CASSLGSHSNQPQHF.

This clonotype has more than one count but fewer than ten. The V and J genes are TRBV14 and TRBJ1-1, with unresolved D. V lost 5 bases to trimming and J lost 1 base, with 8 bases between them. CDR1 is SGHDN, CDR2 FVKESK, per germline. This CDR3 region has 13 residues. The CDR3 spells CASSWIENTEAFF. The CDR3 DNA is TGTGCCAGCAGCTGGATAGAGAACACTGAAGCTTTCTTT.

The chain uses TRBV7-2 and TRBJ1-2; the match to TRBD1 covers 7 bases. CDR3 length: 13 amino acids. The germline gives CDR1 SGHTA, CDR2 FQGNSA. The J segment lost 4 bases and the V segment lost 2 bases, leaving 1 base of the junction unmatched. The CDR3 nucleotides read TGTGCCAGCAGCTTATCAGGGGGCTATGGCTACACCTTC. As protein: CASSLSGGYGYTF.

This clonotype came up a few times. The chain is built from TRBV7-2 and TRBJ2-1; D not resolved. V was clipped by 4 bases and J by 7 bases, with 11 bases between them. Germline CDR1 SGHTA, CDR2 FQGNSA. The CDR3 loop spans 13 amino acids. Here the CDR3 DNA reads TGTGCCAGCAGCTCCCGGACCGGGAATGAGCAGTTCTTC. Translating it yields CASSSRTGNEQFF.

This sequence joins TRBV28 and TRBJ1-5, with D tentatively TRBD1 (5 bases). The CDR3 covers 14 residues. CDR1 and CDR2 (germline): MDHEN, SYDVKM. Deletions cut 5 bases from V and 3 bases from J, with 11 bases between. This chain's CDR3 is CASSAGYHNQPQHF. Written as DNA, the CDR3 is TGTGCCAGCAGTGCAGGGTACCACAATCAGCCCCAGCATTTT.

This clonotype showed up just a few times. The gene calls are TRBV11-2 and TRBJ2-1, with D perhaps matching TRBD1 (6 bases). This CDR3 has 16 residues. V was shortened by 5 bases and J by 12 bases, with 26 bases between the two germline ends. Germline V lookup: CDR1 SGHAT, CDR2 FQNNGV. CDR3 DNA sequence: TGTGCCAGCAGCCTCGCCCGGACAGACCAATTATTAGGGCAGTTCTTC. The encoded protein is CASSLARTDQLLGQFF. The whole variable domain, filled in from reference TRBV11-2 and TRBJ2-1, reads EAGVAQSPRYKIIEKRQSVAFWCNPISGHATLYWYQQILGQGPKLLIQFQNNGVVDDSQLPKDRFSAERLKGVDSTLKIQPAKLEDSAVYLCASSLARTDQLLGQFFGPGTRLTVL.

This clonotype occurred a few times. The chain is built from TRBV11-1 and TRBJ1-5, with D maybe TRBD1 (5 bases). Germline CDR1 and CDR2: SGHAT and FQDESV (reference sequence). The CDR3 consists of 14 residues. V lost 5 bases and J 5 bases, leaving 13 bases between the germline ends. CDR3 region: CASSPSGDDQPQHF. CDR3 sequence (DNA): TGTGCCAGCAGCCCCAGTGGGGACGATCAGCCCCAGCATTTT.

This clonotype was observed many times. This rearrangement joins TRBV4-3 to TRBJ2-2, with 9 bases that match TRBD2. Trimming at V came to 4 bases and at J to 6 bases, leaving 6 bases not matched to a gene. The germline gives CDR1 LGHNA, CDR2 YSLEER. The CDR3 runs to 15 residues. In nucleotides, the CDR3 is TGCGCCAGCAGCCGACTAGCGGACCTCGCCGGGGAGCTGTTTTTT. Amino acid sequence: CASSRLADLAGELFF.

The chain couples TRBV28 to TRBJ1-1, with D unresolved. The CDR3 has 13 amino acids. The V and J ends lost 6 bases and 0 bases respectively, with 8 bases between them. Germline CDR1 MDHEN, CDR2 SYDVKM. CDR3: CASSPFLNTEAFF. The CDR3 DNA reads as TGTGCCAGCAGCCCGTTCTTGAACACTGAAGCTTTCTTT.

This clonotype has a count of ten or more. The CDR3 spells CASSPIDRGGSYEQYF. CDR3 sequence (DNA): TGCGCCAGCAGCCCGATCGACAGGGGGGGATCCTACGAGCAGTACTTC. The chain uses TRBV5-1 and TRBJ2-7, with 9 nucleotides matching TRBD1. CDR3 length: 16 amino acids. Per the germline V gene, CDR1 is SGHRS and CDR2 is YFSETQ. The V segment lost 4 bases and the J segment 1 base; nucleotides outside the gene matches: 9.

This clonotype was seen a few times. The gene calls are TRBV29-1 and TRBJ2-1; TRBD1 matches 7 bases. The CDR3 totals 13 residues. Germline V gives CDR1 SQVTM, CDR2 ANQGSEA. Trimming took 5 bases from V and 7 from J; bases not matched to a gene: 8. CDR3 residues: CSVSQGVKNEQFF. The CDR3 coding sequence is TGCAGCGTTAGTCAGGGGGTGAAAAATGAGCAGTTCTTC.

In this sample, this clonotype turned up a few times. V usage is TRBV29-1 and J usage is TRBJ2-1; 10 bases line up with TRBD2. The germline CDR1 and CDR2 sequences are SQVTM and ANQGSEA. The ends lost 2 bases at V and 4 bases at J; junction bases unmatched: 2. This CDR3 contains 14 residues. The CDR3 sequence is CSVELAGGYNEQFF. The CDR3 nucleotides read TGCAGCGTTGAATTAGCGGGGGGTTACAATGAGCAGTTCTTC.

This clonotype was seen many times. The CDR3 reads CASSPTTGTELYEQYF. In DNA form, the CDR3 reads TGTGCCAGCTCACCAACAACCGGGACAGAACTCTACGAGCAGTACTTC. J is TRBJ2-7 and V is TRBV18; 7 bases line up with TRBD1. The CDR3 length is 16 residues. With V trimmed by 2 bases and J by 3 bases, 10 bases remained unmatched. Per the germline V gene, CDR1 is KGHSH and CDR2 is LQKENI.

The rearrangement joins TRBV27 to TRBJ1-1; weak D call: TRBD1 (6 bases). The germline gives CDR1 MNHEY, CDR2 SMNVEV (reference sequence). Deletions cut 5 bases from V and 4 bases from J, with 11 bases between. This CDR3 contains 13 residues. The CDR3 reads CASSERGPTEAFF. The CDR3 nucleotides read TGTGCCAGCAGTGAACGGGGGCCCACTGAAGCTTTCTTT.

At least ten counts were recorded for this clonotype. The V call is TRBV5-6, the J call TRBJ2-1; perhaps D is TRBD1 or TRBD2 (5 bases each). CDR1 and CDR2 (germline): SGHDT, YYEEEE. CDR3 length: 14 amino acids. V lost 4 bases and J 1 base, leaving 9 bases between the germline ends. For the CDR3, the DNA is TGTGCCAGCAGCGAGGGACCGTCCTACAATGAGCAGTTCTTC. Its protein product is CASSEGPSYNEQFF.

This chain connects TRBV21-1 to TRBJ2-3; TRBD1, the table's D call, lacks a check against the DNA. TRBV21-1 is tagged as a pseudogene. The CDR3 length is 16 residues. This chain's CDR3 is CASSKERDIDTDTQYF. The CDR3 nucleotides are TGTGCCAGCAGCAAAGAACGGGACATCGACACAGATACGCAGTATTTT.

The chain links TRBV20-1 to TRBJ1-2; D remains unclear. The germline V gene encodes CDR1 DFQATT and CDR2 SNEGSKA (reference sequence). The V end was cut by 0 bases, the J end by 2 bases, with 10 bases between. The CDR3 is made up of 14 amino acids. The CDR3 sequence is CSARDLGSNYGYTF. The DNA of the CDR3 is TGCAGTGCTAGAGATCTAGGGAGCAACTATGGCTACACCTTC.

In its sample, this clonotype was seen many times. V is TRBV29-1 and J is TRBJ2-4, with unresolved D. Germline CDR1 is SQVTM and CDR2 is ANQGSEA. This CDR3 is 11 amino acids long. V was shortened by 6 bases and J by 8 bases, with 11 bases between the two germline ends. The CDR3 bases are TGCAGCGTCACAGCCTCCGACATTCAGTACTTC. It encodes CSVTASDIQYF. The whole variable domain, remainder taken from reference TRBV29-1 and TRBJ2-4, is SAVISQKPSRDICQRGTSLTIQCQVDSQVTMMFWYRQQPGQSLTLIATANQGSEATYESGFVIDKFPISRPNLTFSTLTVSNMSPEDSSIYLCSVTASDIQYFGAGTRLSVL.

This clonotype was recorded many times. The V gene is TRBV7-3, the J gene TRBJ2-3; D remains ambiguous. V was cut by 5 bases and J by 3 bases, with 9 bases left in between. The CDR3 spans 13 residues. Germline V lookup: CDR1 SGHTA, CDR2 FQGTGA. CDR3 sequence (DNA): TGTGCCAGCAGCGACGACTCTACAGATACGCAGTATTTT. Its translation is CASSDDSTDTQYF.

The V call is TRBV2, the J call TRBJ1-6; a weak D match, TRBD1 (5 bases). The CDR3 is 17 residues long. Trimming pared 0 bases from V and 4 bases from J, leaving 13 bases between. Germline V gene sequence: CDR1 SNHLY, CDR2 FYNNEI. DNA for the CDR3: TGTGCCAGCAGTGAAGCGGGGGTATGGGTTTATAATTCACCCCTCCACTTT. This codes for CASSEAGVWVYNSPLHF.